The 30 T cell receptor beta chains given below trace back to one sample, sequenced in a study of cytomegalovirus exposure and HLA in healthy donors. Vbeta (60) and Jbeta (13) primers were used in the PCR. TCRdb's table, derived via immunoSEQ multiplex PCR, lists solely in-frame clones and lacks some. The sample lists about 130,000 clones, 80% occurring once. Sequenced: PBMCs. These receptors originate from a man aged 40-50 years in good health and CMV-seronegative.

The V gene is TRBV30, the J gene TRBJ1-5, with 7 nucleotides matching TRBD1. Germline-derived CDR1 and CDR2 are GTSNPN and SVGIG (reference sequence). V shed 2 bases, J shed 2 bases, and the junction held 3 bases outside the gene matches. This CDR3 contains 14 residues. The CDR3 here is CAWSPQGRNQPQHF. The CDR3, as DNA: TGTGCCTGGAGTCCACAGGGGCGCAATCAGCCCCAGCATTTT.

The V gene is TRBV9, the J gene TRBJ1-3; D is perhaps TRBD1 (6 bases). V lost 4 bases and J lost 0, with 14 bases in between. Per the germline V gene, CDR1 is SGDLS and CDR2 is YYNGEE. The CDR3 is 16 residues long. CDR3 coding DNA: TGTGCCAGCAGCTATGTAGGGGGATTCTCTGGAAACACCATATATTTT. Translation gives CASSYVGGFSGNTIYF.

The rearrangement links TRBV30 to TRBJ1-5; D uncertain. V was clipped by 2 bases and J by 5 bases, with 10 bases between them. This CDR3 spans 13 amino acids. Germline CDR1 and CDR2: GTSNPN and SVGIG (reference sequence). CDR3 sequence (DNA): TGTGCCTGGAGTTTTGGCGGGTATCAGCCCCAGCATTTT. Residues: CAWSFGGYQPQHF.

The gene calls are TRBV11-2 and TRBJ2-5; D might be TRBD1 (5 bases). The V end was cut by 1 base, the J end by 5 bases, with 11 bases between. CDR3 size: 14 residues. Germline V lookup: CDR1 SGHAT, CDR2 FQNNGV. The CDR3 sequence is CASSLGGAGETQYF. CDR3 nucleotides: TGTGCCAGCAGCTTAGGTGGGGCCGGGGAGACCCAGTACTTC.

This clone was observed a few times. The CDR3: CASSPGTGDQPQHF. In nucleotides, the CDR3 is TGTGCCAGCAGTCCCGGGACAGGGGATCAGCCCCAGCATTTT. The J gene is TRBJ1-5, the V gene TRBV6-5; 10 nucleotides match TRBD1. The V gene's germline CDR1 is MNHEY and CDR2 SVGAGI. The CDR3 has 14 residues. Losses at the gene ends were 5 bases for V and 5 bases for J; bases not matched to a gene: 3.

The chain employs TRBV7-8 and TRBJ2-2, with 10 positions matching TRBD2. V lost 5 bases and J lost 2; bases outside the gene matches: 8. This CDR3 has 17 amino acids. Germline lookup yields CDR1 SGHVS and CDR2 FQNEAQ. CDR3 DNA: TGTGCCAGCAGCCCTGCTAGCGGGGGCCATAACACCGGGGAGCTGTTTTTT. It codes for CASSPASGGHNTGELFF. The full variable domain, its missing parts supplied by reference TRBV7-8 and TRBJ2-2, is GAGVSQSPRYKVAKRGQDVALRCDPISGHVSLFWYQQALGQGPEFLTYFQNEAQLDKSGLPSDRFFAERPEGSVSTLKIQRTQQEDSAVYLCASSPASGGHNTGELFFGEGSRLTVL.

This rearrangement joins TRBV7-2 to TRBJ1-6; 9 bases align to TRBD1. V gave up 0 bases and J gave up 10 bases; unmatched junction bases: 4. This CDR3 has 15 residues. Germline V gene sequence: CDR1 SGHTA, CDR2 FQGNSA. The CDR3: CASSLAGQGPSPLHF. The CDR3 DNA follows: TGTGCCAGCAGCTTAGCGGGACAGGGACCATCACCCCTCCACTTT.

This chain connects TRBV7-2 to TRBJ1-1, with 8 bases that match TRBD1. This CDR3 is 14 amino acids long. The V and J ends lost 4 bases and 5 bases, in that order; junction bases with no gene match: 6. The germline gives CDR1 SGHTA, CDR2 FQGNSA. The CDR3 spells CASSSTGDGTEAFF. The CDR3 DNA reads as TGTGCCAGCAGCTCGACAGGGGATGGGACTGAAGCTTTCTTT.

The chain combines TRBV7-2 with TRBJ2-7, with a tentative D call TRBD2 (6 bases). The CDR3 runs 13 residues. Germline V lookup: CDR1 SGHTA, CDR2 FQGNSA. The germline V and J ends were trimmed by 2 bases and 5 bases, with 10 bases remaining between them. CDR3 in amino acids: CASSLKRRDEQYF. Here the CDR3 DNA reads TGTGCCAGCAGCTTAAAGCGGAGGGACGAGCAGTACTTC.

V usage is TRBV6-1 and J usage is TRBJ2-7; 9 nucleotides line up with TRBD2. The CDR3 is 15 amino acids. Per germline, CDR1 MNHNS and CDR2 SASEGT. The trim removed 6 bases at V and 6 bases at J, leaving 12 bases unmatched. The CDR3 here is CASRGLAGSPPEQYF. The CDR3 DNA reads as TGTGCCAGCAGGGGGCTAGCGGGATCCCCCCCCGAGCAGTACTTC.

In its sample, this clone was seen once. The gene calls are TRBV4-2 and TRBJ2-2; maybe TRBD2 (6 bases). The CDR3 contains 13 residues. The V gene lost 8 bases and the J gene lost 3 bases, with 10 bases spanning the gap. Germline values: CDR1 LGHNA, CDR2 YNFKEQ. CDR3 coding DNA: TGTGCCAGCGGCGCGGGGTACACCGGGGAGCTGTTTTTT. Translating it yields CASGAGYTGELFF.

This clone came up a few times. The chain links TRBV18 to TRBJ2-1; D may be TRBD2 (6 bases). This CDR3 contains 13 residues. CDR1 is KGHSH and CDR2 is LQKENI in the germline V gene. Trimming pared 2 bases from V and 9 bases from J, leaving 11 bases between. CDR3 sequence (DNA): TGTGCCAGCTCACCAGTAAGGGGAGGTGAGCAGTTCTTC. Translation gives CASSPVRGGEQFF.

This chain joins TRBV30 and TRBJ1-4, with TRBD1 matching over 8 bases. The germline gives CDR1 GTSNPN, CDR2 SVGIG (reference sequence). The V segment lost 8 bases and the J segment 0 bases; nucleotides outside the gene matches: 11. CDR3 length: 16 amino acids. The CDR3 sequence is CAGRTGYYSTNEKLFF. For the CDR3, the DNA is TGTGCCGGAAGGACAGGGTACTATTCAACTAATGAAAAACTGTTTTTT.

The rearrangement uses TRBV7-8 and TRBJ1-2; TRBD1 might be the D (5 bases). CDR1 and CDR2 from the germline V gene are SGHVS and FQNEAQ. The CDR3 runs to 14 residues. Trimming removed 4 bases from V and 4 bases from J, with 13 bases in between. CDR3 in DNA: TGTGCCAGCAGCTCCAGGGTTGAAGGCTATGGCTACACCTTC. The encoded protein is CASSSRVEGYGYTF.

V usage is TRBV5-4 and J usage is TRBJ2-1, with 8 bases fitting TRBD2. Losses at the gene ends were 4 bases for V and 2 bases for J; bases not matched to a gene: 11. CDR1 is SGHNT and CDR2 is YYREEE in the germline V gene (reference sequence). The length of the CDR3 is 17 residues. In DNA form, the CDR3 reads TGTGCCAGCAGCCCCTCACAACTAGCGGTGACCTACAATGAGCAGTTCTTC. This encodes CASSPSQLAVTYNEQFF.

The chain couples TRBV5-4 to TRBJ1-5, with 9 bases lining up with TRBD1. The CDR3 totals 16 residues. The germline gives CDR1 SGHNT, CDR2 YYREEE (reference sequence). V was clipped by 1 base and J by 0 bases; unmatched bases: 2. This chain's CDR3 is CASSLWTGDSNQPQHF. The DNA for the CDR3 is TGTGCCAGCAGCTTGTGGACAGGGGATAGCAATCAGCCCCAGCATTTT.

CDR3 DNA: TGTGCCAGCAGCTTGGACAGACGCGGCGAGCAGTACTTC. It specifies CASSLDRRGEQYF. The rearrangement links TRBV7-9 to TRBJ2-7; D possibly corresponds to TRBD1 (6 bases). Trimming left V 3 bases short and J 6 bases short, with 12 bases between. Looked up from germline, CDR1 is SEHNR and CDR2 is FQNEAQ (reference sequence). The CDR3 contains 13 residues. Supplemented by reference TRBV7-9 and TRBJ2-7, the full variable domain reads DTGVSQNPRHKITKRGQNVTFRCDPISEHNRLYWYRQTLGQGPEFLTYFQNEAQLEKSRLLSDRFSAERPKGSFSTLEIQRTEQGDSAMYLCASSLDRRGEQYFGPGTRLTVT.

This chain uses TRBV2 with TRBJ2-2, with 7 bases aligning to TRBD1. Losses at the gene ends were 3 bases for V and 1 base for J; bases not matched to a gene: 5. CDR1 is SNHLY and CDR2 is FYNNEI in the germline V gene. The CDR3 runs 16 residues. In nucleotides, the CDR3 is TGTGCCAGCAGTGAGCTGGGACAGCTGAACACCGGGGAGCTGTTTTTT. Translated, it gives CASSELGQLNTGELFF.

This clone was detected a few times. The chain uses TRBV28 and TRBJ1-5; 7 bases are shared with TRBD1. Trimming took 4 bases from V and 6 from J; bases not matched to a gene: 6. The CDR3 sequence is 14 residues long. Germline CDR1 MDHEN, CDR2 SYDVKM. This chain's CDR3 is CASSSEGAVQPQHF. In DNA form, the CDR3 reads TGTGCCAGCAGTTCCGAGGGGGCTGTTCAGCCCCAGCATTTT.

This clone was observed a few times. The V gene is TRBV6-1, the J gene TRBJ2-7; 11 positions agree with TRBD2. This CDR3 has 15 amino acids. Germline-derived CDR1 and CDR2 are MNHNS and SASEGT. With V trimmed by 6 bases and J by 2 bases, 6 bases remained unmatched. The CDR3 loop is CASSDSSGGPYEQYF. CDR3 nucleotides: TGTGCCAGCAGCGACTCTAGCGGGGGGCCCTACGAGCAGTACTTC.

The chain combines TRBV30 with TRBJ2-3, with 11 nucleotides matching TRBD2. Unmatched junction bases numbered 9, after V lost 2 bases and J lost 8 bases. Germline lookup yields CDR1 GTSNPN and CDR2 SVGIG (reference sequence). CDR3 length: 15 amino acids. The DNA of the CDR3 is TGTGCCTGGAGTAAGGTGCTAGCGGGAGGAGGTACGCAGTATTTT. This gives the protein CAWSKVLAGGGTQYF.

This clone was counted once. The CDR3 bases are TGCGCCAGCAGCTTGGTCGCGGGACTCTACAATGAGCAGTTCTTC. Its translation: CASSLVAGLYNEQFF. The rearrangement joins TRBV5-1 to TRBJ2-1; D perhaps matches TRBD2 (6 bases). CDR1 is SGHRS, CDR2 YFSETQ, per germline. CDR3 size: 15 residues. Trimming cost V 0 bases and J 3 bases, with 10 bases left between them.

The chain is built from TRBV18 and TRBJ2-5, with TRBD1 identical over 7 bases. The V gene end was trimmed by 3 bases and the J gene end by 5 bases; junction bases not matched to a gene: 15. The germline CDR1 and CDR2 sequences are KGHSH and LQKENI. The CDR3 consists of 17 residues. The CDR3 region is CASSPWSATTGSETQYF. CDR3 nucleotides: TGTGCCAGCTCACCGTGGTCGGCAACGACAGGGTCGGAGACCCAGTACTTC.

This chain connects TRBV5-8 to TRBJ1-1; 8 bases map to TRBD1. Losses at the gene ends were 4 bases for V and 4 bases for J; bases not matched to a gene: 12. The germline V gene has CDR1 SGHTS and CDR2 YDEGEE. This CDR3 is built from 16 residues. CDR3 in amino acids: CASSVRPGGLGTEAFF. CDR3 nucleotide sequence: TGTGCCAGCAGCGTCCGCCCAGGGGGCCTCGGCACTGAAGCTTTCTTT.

J is TRBJ1-4 and V is TRBV6-6; a weak D match, TRBD1 (6 bases). Germline CDR1 MNHNY, CDR2 SVGAGI (reference sequence). The CDR3 consists of 15 residues. The V gene lost 4 bases and the J gene lost 5 bases, with 14 bases spanning the gap. The CDR3 nucleotides are TGTGCCAGCAGTTCCTCAGGGGATCCAAATGAAAAACTGTTTTTT. This codes for CASSSSGDPNEKLFF.

V gene TRBV10-2 combines with J gene TRBJ2-5; 7 bases agree with TRBD2. CDR1 is WSHSY, CDR2 SAAADI, per germline. The CDR3 spans 14 residues. V was clipped by 6 bases and J by 2 bases; unmatched bases: 6. CDR3 protein: CASRGGITQETQYF. In DNA, the CDR3 is TGCGCCAGCAGGGGGGGGATAACTCAAGAGACCCAGTACTTC.

The chain is built from TRBV6-1 and TRBJ1-5; TRBD1 agrees at 9 bases. The ends lost 11 bases at V and 7 bases at J; junction bases unmatched: 9. Germline-derived CDR1 and CDR2 are MNHNS and SASEGT. The CDR3 runs to 13 residues. The CDR3 DNA follows: TGTGCCCATTCGGGACAGGGTAGACAGCCCCAGCATTTT. Translating gives CAHSGQGRQPQHF.

The V call is TRBV21-1, the J call TRBJ1-4; the D segment call TRBD1 is taken from the table without a DNA check. TRBV21-1 is flagged as a pseudogene. This CDR3 region has 15 residues. CDR3 nucleotide sequence: TGTGCCAGCAGCAATCGCGGACAGGGCAATGAAAAACTGTTTTTT. This gives the protein CASSNRGQGNEKLFF.

The genes are TRBV29-1 and TRBJ2-5; maybe TRBD1 (6 bases). The CDR3 loop spans 12 amino acids. The germline V gene has CDR1 SQVTM and CDR2 ANQGSEA. The germline V and J ends were trimmed by 8 bases and 5 bases, with 15 bases remaining between them. The CDR3 nucleotides are TGCAGCTCACAGGGTCCTGGGGAGACCCAGTACTTC. Protein: CSSQGPGETQYF. Complete variable domain (other parts from reference TRBV29-1 and TRBJ2-5): SAVISQKPSRDICQRGTSLTIQCQVDSQVTMMFWYRQQPGQSLTLIATANQGSEATYESGFVIDKFPISRPNLTFSTLTVSNMSPEDSSIYLCSSQGPGETQYFGPGTRLLVL.

The rearrangement joins TRBV2 to TRBJ2-5; tentative D call: TRBD2 (6 bases). Germline lookup yields CDR1 SNHLY and CDR2 FYNNEI. The CDR3 extends over 13 amino acids. V was clipped by 4 bases and J by 3 bases, with 9 bases between them. The CDR3, as DNA: TGTGCCAGCAGTGCGGGGGTGGAAGAGACCCAGTACTTC. It encodes CASSAGVEETQYF.